This TCR beta chain was sequenced for a study of response to subunit inactivated influenza vaccine. Whole-study results and caveats: The authors suggested that few new T cells are recruited per seasonal influenza vaccination.

Losses at the gene ends were 5 bases for V and 4 bases for J; bases not matched to a gene: 9. The CDR3 is 17 residues long. As regards this clonotype: What it binds is not known.

One entry per CDR3 protein, called by TCRdb with MiXCR from the RT-PCR reads. The data hold 500,000 to 550,000 distinct CDR3 sequences, with roughly 23% observed a single time. A further study also used this sample, focusing on T cells expressing NK-cell markers. That investigation notes: Researchers built TCR beta cDNA using 5'RACE template switching with UMIs. It was sorted CD3+CD56-NKG2C+, CD3+CD56+NKG2C- and CD3+CD56+NKG2C+ T cells that provided the TCR beta repertoires. Dominant NKG2C+ clonotypes were found to form about 1.0-7.0% of CD8+ T cells in several donors. Several donors showed these clonotypes also leading the CD3+CD56-NKG2C+ fraction.

This specimen consisted of CD4+ T cells sorted from PBMCs, obtained 11 to 12 days after vaccination. This clonotype was obtained from a man aged 50 or older who received an inactivated influenza vaccine. The genes are TRBV12-3 or TRBV12-4 and TRBJ2-3; 13 bases agree with TRBD2. The CDR3 sequence: CASSPPRLAGGPDTQYF. In DNA, the CDR3 is TGTGCCAGCAGTCCGCCAAGACTAGCGGGAGGCCCAGATACGCAGTATTTT.